These T cell receptor beta chains were read from a single sample in a study of post-analysis software for immune sequencing data. TCRdb reprocessed the PCR reads via MiXCR and lists one record per CDR3 protein. Of about 680,000 distinct CDR3 sequences listed, roughly three fifths were seen once; the top ten hold 11%. The sequencing input was blood. Receptors originate from a girl aged 2-10 years with multiple sclerosis. Both conserved end residues are part of each CDR3. A D gene is named only where the DNA matches it firmly. Clone size is given for some rows only: seen once, a few or many times, or a class if the clone is expanded.

>-|TRBJ2-5|few|TRBV18
TGTGCCAGCTCACAGTTCGGCAGGGAAGAGACCCAGTACTTC
CASSQFGREETQYF
>TRBD2|TRBJ2-1|-|TRBV6-2/TRBV6-3
TGTGCCAGCAGTCACGACCTAACTAGCGGGGGCCTGAATGAGCAGTTCTTC
CASSHDLTSGGLNEQFF
>TRBD2|TRBJ2-1|-|TRBV27
TGTACCAGCAAACTAGCGGGTTTGTACAATGAGCAGTTCTTC
CTSKLAGLYNEQFF
>TRBD1|TRBJ2-7|-|TRBV14
TGTGCCAGCAGCCAACGGACAGGGAATGGTTACGAGCAGTACTTC
CASSQRTGNGYEQYF
>-|TRBJ1-2|-|TRBV29-1
TGCAGCGTTGATGGGGCCCACGACGATTATGGCTACACCTTC
CSVDGAHDDYGYTF
>-|TRBJ2-3|-|TRBV5-1
TGCGCCAGCAGCTTGTTAGATGCGTCTAGCACAGATACGCAGTATTTT
CASSLLDASSTDTQYF
>-|TRBJ2-5|-|TRBV6-5
TGTGCCAGCAGTCACCACGAGTGGGGGGCCCAGTACTTC
CASSHHEWGAQYF
>-|TRBJ2-1|-|TRBV5-1
TGCGCCAGCAGCGGGGGGCATACTATCGATGAGCAGTTCTTC
CASSGGHTIDEQFF
>TRBD1|TRBJ2-3|few|TRBV5-5
TGTGCCGGCAGCTACCGGGACAGAAACACAGATACGCAGTATTTT
CAGSYRDRNTDTQYF
>-|TRBJ2-2|-|TRBV24-1
TGTGCCACCAGTGATTTTACGCCCGCGGGCACCAGGGAGCTGTTTTTT
CATSDFTPAGTRELFF
>-|TRBJ2-4|-|TRBV11-2
TGTGCCAGCAGCCCAGACCCTGGGACACCTCTAAGCATTCAGTACTTC
CASSPDPGTPLSIQYF
>TRBD1|TRBJ1-5|-|TRBV4-3
TGCGCCAGCAGCCAAGGAGGACAGGGGGCGCGTCAGCCCCAGCATTTT
CASSQGGQGARQPQHF
>-|TRBJ1-2|-|TRBV25-1
TGTGCCAGCACGGGGGGAAAAAGTGGCTACACCTTC
CASTGGKSGYTF
>TRBD2|TRBJ2-5|few|TRBV2
TGTGCCAGTAGGCGGGAGTCGGGAGAGACCCAGTACTTC
CASRRESGETQYF
>-|TRBJ2-3|-|TRBV7-9
TGTGCCAGCACGCCGGACGGGGGTACGCAGTATTTT
CASTPDGGTQYF
>-|TRBJ1-2|few|TRBV12-3/TRBV12-4
TGTGCCAGCAGTTTTATGGACCCTAACTATGGCTACACCTTC
CASSFMDPNYGYTF
>TRBD2|TRBJ2-5|-|TRBV5-1
TGCGCCAGCAGCCTCTATGGGACTAGCGGGAGAGTTGGGGCCCAAGAGACCCAGTACTTC
CASSLYGTSGRVGAQETQYF
>-|TRBJ2-5|-|TRBV4-1
TGCACCAGCAGCCAAGCTACGTACCAAGAGACCCAGTACTTC
CTSSQATYQETQYF
>TRBD2|TRBJ2-7|-|TRBV6-4
TGTGCCAGGATTCTAGCGGGGGAGCAGTACTTC
CARILAGEQYF
>-|TRBJ2-3|-|TRBV7-8
TGCGCCAGCAGCTCAGCCGGGTTGAGGGGCACAGATACGCAGTATTTT
CASSSAGLRGTDTQYF
>-|TRBJ2-1|-|TRBV7-2
TGTGCCAGCAGCATGAACAGGGGGGGCTCCTACAATGAGCAGTTCTTC
CASSMNRGGSYNEQFF
>-|TRBJ1-5|-|TRBV20-1
TGCAGTGCTAGAGATAAAGATAGCAATCAGCCCCAGCATTTT
CSARDKDSNQPQHF
>-|TRBJ2-4|-|TRBV20-1
TGCAGTGCTGAGGAGGGGGAGTTGAACATTCAGTACTTC
CSAEEGELNIQYF